Given below is one T cell receptor (beta chain) in context. The assay was immunoSEQ multiplex PCR, and TCRdb's table has in-frame clones only and misses some. The repertoire holds roughly 58,000 clones, with 89% as singletons. Trimming stripped 11 bases from V and 7 bases from J, with 17 bases between. Germline CDR1 is MDHEN and CDR2 is SYDVKM. This CDR3 has 12 residues. This sample stems from a study of T cell responses to AZD1222 COVID-19 vaccine. The TCR originated in an adult who received the AZD1222 COVID-19 vaccine. Sequenced here: peripheral blood, sampled 28 days after the second AZD1222 dose. V usage is TRBV28 and J usage is TRBJ1-2; D unresolved. The CDR3 region is CASTRGRAGYTF. CDR3 nucleotides: TGTGCCTCCACACGGGGTCGGGCTGGCTACACCTTC.